The 32 T cell receptor beta chains below all came from one sample that was sequenced in a study of T-cell reconstitution after alpha-beta-depleted transplantation in children. Unique molecular identifiers featured in how the TCRbeta library was prepared. MiXCR, applied by TCRdb to the PCR reads, yields one record per CDR3 protein. The sample records over 150,000 distinct CDR3 sequences, roughly 6.6% being singletons. Sequences were derived from PBMCs, sampled before TCRalphabeta/CD19-depleted stem cell transplant. Every receptor here comes from a boy aged 2 to 10 with acute lymphoblastic leukemia, due to receive a stem cell transplant.

The rearrangement joins TRBV7-6 to TRBJ2-1; no firm D call. Germline CDR1 SGHVS, CDR2 FNYEAQ. Deletions cut 5 bases from V and 8 bases from J, with 19 bases between. The CDR3 loop spans 15 amino acids. The CDR3, as DNA: TGTGCCAGCAGCCCCAAACAGCGCCCGGTGGATGAGCAGTTCTTC. Translation: CASSPKQRPVDEQFF.

The chain employs TRBV30 and TRBJ1-5; 9 bases are shared with TRBD1. CDR1 is GTSNPN and CDR2 is SVGIG in the germline V gene (reference sequence). V lost 2 bases, J lost 9 bases, and 8 bases stayed unmatched. CDR3 length: 14 amino acids. CDR3 sequence reads: CAWSPHRGRGPQHF. Here the CDR3 DNA reads TGTGCCTGGAGTCCACACAGGGGGCGAGGGCCCCAGCATTTT.

This clonotype was seen repeatedly, ten times or more. The chain recombines TRBV7-2 with TRBJ2-2, with 7 bases fitting TRBD1. CDR3 size: 16 residues. The V gene's germline CDR1 is SGHTA and CDR2 FQGNSA. The V gene end was trimmed by 5 bases and the J gene end by 0 bases; junction bases not matched to a gene: 6. As DNA, the CDR3 is TGTGCCAGCAGCCCCCCGGGACAGACGAACACCGGGGAGCTGTTTTTT. This codes for CASSPPGQTNTGELFF.

The table lists this clonotype with many counts. This chain joins TRBV7-9 and TRBJ2-4; 10 bases line up with TRBD1. Germline trimming cut 5 bases from V and 0 bases from J; bases unmatched to any gene: 4. The germline V gene has CDR1 SEHNR and CDR2 FQNEAQ (reference sequence). The CDR3 loop spans 16 amino acids. The CDR3 sequence is CASSGQGGLAKNIQYF. DNA of the CDR3: TGTGCCAGCAGCGGACAGGGGGGACTAGCCAAAAACATTCAGTACTTC.

This clonotype was recorded many times. The chain recombines TRBV7-9 with TRBJ2-7, with TRBD1 matching over 8 bases. Germline V gives CDR1 SEHNR, CDR2 FQNEAQ (reference sequence). V shed 4 bases and J 2 bases; nucleotides not matched to a gene: 10. This CDR3 is built from 16 residues. CDR3 region: CASSSGTGPSTYEQYF. The CDR3, as DNA: TGTGCCAGCAGCTCCGGGACAGGTCCCTCAACCTACGAGCAGTACTTC.

The chain combines TRBV11-3 with TRBJ2-7, with a possible D match to TRBD2 (6 bases). Trimming took off 1 base at V and 1 base at J, with 11 bases between the two ends. The CDR3 is made up of 15 amino acids. Germline lookup yields CDR1 SGHNT and CDR2 YENEEA. The CDR3 sequence: CASSLAPGLSYEQYF. CDR3 DNA sequence: TGTGCCAGCAGCTTAGCCCCGGGACTGTCCTACGAGCAGTACTTC.

This clonotype has more than one count but fewer than ten. The chain links TRBV19 to TRBJ2-5, with D unclear. This CDR3 comprises 13 residues. Looked up from germline, CDR1 is LNHDA and CDR2 is SQIVND (reference sequence). Trimming took 3 bases from V and 4 from J, leaving 9 bases between them. CDR3 sequence reads: CASSMGQVETQYF. The CDR3 DNA reads TGTGCCAGTAGTATGGGTCAGGTAGAGACCCAGTACTTC.

The rearrangement links TRBV7-3 to TRBJ2-2; D might be TRBD2 (5 bases). The germline V and J ends were trimmed by 6 bases and 5 bases, with 10 bases remaining between them. This CDR3 has 13 residues. The germline V gene has CDR1 SGHTA and CDR2 FQGTGA. CDR3 protein: CASREGLTGELFF. The CDR3 DNA sequence: TGTGCCAGCAGAGAGGGTTTGACCGGGGAGCTGTTTTTT.

This clonotype was picked up many times. The chain has TRBV20-1 and TRBJ2-3, with a weak D call TRBD2 (6 bases). This CDR3 spans 14 amino acids. Germline V CDR1 and CDR2: DFQATT, SNEGSKA (reference sequence). The V end lost 0 bases, the J end lost 3 bases, and 10 bases lay between the germline ends. The CDR3 is CSARDRDFTDTQYF. The DNA for the CDR3 is TGCAGTGCTAGAGATCGGGACTTTACAGATACGCAGTATTTT.

In this sample, this clonotype turned up many times. The chain joins TRBV29-1 to TRBJ2-2; 9 nucleotides match TRBD2. V lost 7 bases, J lost 2 bases, and 2 bases stayed unmatched. The CDR3 extends over 13 amino acids. From germline, CDR1 is SQVTM and CDR2 ANQGSEA. DNA for the CDR3: TGCAGCGGACTAGCGGTTAACACCGGGGAGCTGTTTTTT. It specifies CSGLAVNTGELFF.

This clonotype was seen ten or more times. V usage is TRBV28 and J usage is TRBJ2-1; D unclear. The V gene's germline CDR1 is MDHEN and CDR2 SYDVKM. This CDR3 has 15 amino acids. Deletions cut 3 bases from V and 0 bases from J, with 9 bases between. The DNA of the CDR3 is TGTGCCAGCAGTTTGGTTGGGATCTCCTACAATGAGCAGTTCTTC. It translates to CASSLVGISYNEQFF.

This clonotype was counted at least ten times. The chain carries TRBV11-2 and TRBJ2-3, with D tentatively TRBD2 (5 bases). This CDR3 is built from 15 residues. Germline V gene data show CDR1 as SGHAT and CDR2 as FQNNGV. V lost 4 bases, J lost 5 bases, and 16 bases lay in between. This chain's CDR3 is CASSSGLSGGDTQYF. The DNA for the CDR3 is TGTGCCAGCAGCTCAGGACTCTCCGGTGGAGATACGCAGTATTTT.

Many counts were recorded for this clonotype. The CDR3 is CASSFRSIKETQYF. DNA for the CDR3: TGTGCCAGCAGCTTCCGGTCGATAAAAGAGACCCAGTACTTC. The rearrangement links TRBV5-4 to TRBJ2-5; no definite D call. Trimming removed 2 bases at V and 3 bases at J, with 11 bases between. This CDR3 has 14 residues. Germline lookup yields CDR1 SGHNT and CDR2 YYREEE (reference sequence).

There are a few counts of this clonotype. The chain joins TRBV27 to TRBJ2-1; possibly TRBD2 for D (6 bases). Germline V CDR1 and CDR2: MNHEY, SMNVEV (reference sequence). Deletions cut 3 bases from V and 1 base from J, with 10 bases between. This CDR3 comprises 15 residues. The CDR3 protein is CASSLFGSSYNEQFF. CDR3 coding DNA: TGTGCCAGCAGTTTGTTCGGGAGTTCCTACAATGAGCAGTTCTTC.

This chain connects TRBV29-1 to TRBJ2-7; D not resolved. The V and J ends lost 7 bases and 5 bases respectively, with 15 bases between them. CDR3 length: 12 residues. Germline V gene sequence: CDR1 SQVTM, CDR2 ANQGSEA. CDR3 residues: CSARADPDEQYF. The CDR3 bases are TGCAGCGCAAGGGCCGACCCCGACGAGCAGTACTTC.

This clonotype was observed at least ten times. J is TRBJ2-7 and V is TRBV4-3; 9 bases map to TRBD2. J was trimmed by 4 bases and V by 0 bases; bases with no gene match: 7. CDR1 LGHNA and CDR2 YSLEER come from the germline V gene. The CDR3 runs 16 residues. CDR3 nucleotides: TGCGCCAGCAGCCAAGATCTTGCGGGAGGGACGTACGAGCAGTACTTC. It codes for CASSQDLAGGTYEQYF.

Details on this clonotype: This could be a read error, since a much larger clone is one nucleotide away. V and J are TRBV28 and TRBJ1-3; possible D gene TRBD1, 5 bases. The CDR3 covers 14 residues. Per the germline V gene, CDR1 is MDHEN and CDR2 is SYDVKM. The CDR3 nucleotides read TGTGCCAACAGTCTAGACAGCTCTGGAAACACCATATATTTT. This codes for CANSLDSSGNTIYF.

This clonotype was detected ten times or more. The J gene is TRBJ2-2, the V gene TRBV21-1. TRBV21-1 counts as a pseudogene. The CDR3 covers 10 residues. This CDR3 is CASYTGELFF. DNA for the CDR3: TGTGCCAGCTACACCGGGGAGCTGTTTTTT.

Many counts were recorded for this clonotype. The genes are TRBV3-1 and TRBJ2-5; D not certain. Germline CDR1 reads LGHDT; CDR2 reads YNNKEL (reference sequence). The CDR3 extends over 15 amino acids. V lost 0 bases, J lost 0 bases, and 8 bases lay in between. The CDR3 is CASSQEPPYQETQYF. Here the CDR3 DNA reads TGTGCCAGCAGCCAAGAACCCCCGTACCAAGAGACCCAGTACTTC.

This clonotype was detected many times. The CDR3 protein is CASSYSTGGIADTQYF. In DNA, the CDR3 is TGTGCCAGCAGTTACTCGACAGGGGGGATCGCAGATACGCAGTATTTT. The chain employs TRBV6-5 and TRBJ2-3; 9 bases match TRBD1. The junction had 5 bases not matched to a gene; V was cut back by 0 bases and J by 4 bases. Germline V CDR1 and CDR2: MNHEY, SVGAGI. The CDR3 is 16 amino acids.

This clonotype was observed many times. J is TRBJ1-2 and V is TRBV5-8, with unresolved D. This CDR3 has 14 amino acids. Trimming took off 0 bases at V and 4 bases at J, with 10 bases between the two ends. Germline V gene data show CDR1 as SGHTS and CDR2 as YDEGEE. The CDR3 coding sequence is TGTGCCAGCAGCTTGGGGCCGAGATTCTATGGCTACACCTTC. This encodes CASSLGPRFYGYTF.

This clonotype has only a few counts. The chain carries TRBV29-1 and TRBJ2-7; TRBD1 matches at 9 bases. The CDR3 has 15 amino acids. Germline V gives CDR1 SQVTM, CDR2 ANQGSEA. V lost 1 base to trimming and J lost 3 bases; unmatched junction nucleotides: 7. The CDR3 loop is CSVEGPDRGIYEQYF. In DNA form, the CDR3 reads TGCAGCGTTGAAGGCCCCGACAGGGGGATCTACGAGCAGTACTTC.

This clonotype appeared many times. The genes are TRBV28 and TRBJ2-3; 8 bases are a match to TRBD2. Germline CDR1 is MDHEN and CDR2 is SYDVKM. CDR3 length: 15 amino acids. With V trimmed by 6 bases and J by 0 bases, 5 bases remained unmatched. DNA of the CDR3: TGTGCCAGCAGGTATAGCGGGACTAGCACAGATACGCAGTATTTT. Its translation is CASRYSGTSTDTQYF.

In this sample, this clonotype turned up many times. The chain combines TRBV20-1 with TRBJ2-3; D gene uncertain. CDR3 length: 13 residues. CDR1 DFQATT and CDR2 SNEGSKA come from the germline V gene (reference sequence). Trimming took 6 bases from V and 0 from J, leaving 10 bases between them. This CDR3 reads CSAHSASTDTQYF. In DNA form, the CDR3 reads TGCAGTGCCCACTCCGCTAGCACAGATACGCAGTATTTT.

There are many counts of this clonotype. This chain uses TRBV5-1 with TRBJ1-4; D not resolved. Germline V gene data show CDR1 as SGHRS and CDR2 as YFSETQ. CDR3 length equals 15 residues. With 2 bases removed from V and 0 bases from J, the gap between germline ends came to 8 bases. Here the CDR3 DNA reads TGCGCCAGCAGCTTAGAGGCAGCAACTAATGAAAAACTGTTTTTT. Translation: CASSLEAATNEKLFF.

This clonotype was found many times. The CDR3 DNA reads as TGTGCCAGCAGTTTATTCAGGCAGGGGGCCTCCTACGAGCAGTACTTC. This translates into CASSLFRQGASYEQYF. This rearrangement joins TRBV28 to TRBJ2-7; 8 nucleotides match TRBD1. With 1 base clipped from V and 0 bases from J, the junction kept 5 bases outside the gene matches. This CDR3 has 16 amino acids. CDR1 is MDHEN, CDR2 SYDVKM, per germline.

The chain links TRBV27 to TRBJ2-7, with a possible D match to TRBD2 (5 bases). Trimming took 1 base from V and 0 from J, leaving 10 bases between them. The CDR3 has 15 amino acids. Looked up from germline, CDR1 is MNHEY and CDR2 is SMNVEV (reference sequence). This chain's CDR3 is CASSLYLAGSYEQYF. CDR3 nucleotide sequence: TGTGCCAGCAGTTTATACCTAGCCGGCTCCTACGAGCAGTACTTC.

The table lists this clonotype with many counts. J is TRBJ2-1 and V is TRBV5-4; 12 bases map to TRBD2. The junction had 8 bases not matched to a gene; V was cut back by 6 bases and J by 7 bases. The CDR3 extends over 15 amino acids. Germline V gives CDR1 SGHNT, CDR2 YYREEE (reference sequence). In nucleotides, the CDR3 is TGTGCCAGCACCAGCACTAGCGGGAGGATGAATGAGCAGTTCTTC. It yields the protein CASTSTSGRMNEQFF.

This clonotype was counted a few times. This sequence joins TRBV12-3 or TRBV12-4 and TRBJ2-3; 11 bases line up with TRBD1. This CDR3 is built from 16 residues. V gave up 6 bases and J gave up 0 bases; unmatched junction bases: 5. CDR3: CASSPGQGASTDTQYF. In nucleotides, the CDR3 is TGTGCCAGCAGCCCCGGACAGGGGGCTAGCACAGATACGCAGTATTTT.

This clonotype has ten or more counts. The chain carries TRBV20-1 and TRBJ1-1, with 7 bases fitting TRBD1. Germline V CDR1 and CDR2: DFQATT, SNEGSKA (reference sequence). This CDR3 has 17 amino acids. With 0 bases clipped from V and 2 bases from J, the junction kept 12 bases outside the gene matches. The CDR3 reads CSARDFSGGTVNTEAFF. The CDR3 DNA reads TGCAGTGCTAGAGATTTTTCTGGAGGGACAGTCAACACTGAAGCTTTCTTT.

This clonotype was observed many times. The chain employs TRBV29-1 and TRBJ2-5; D perhaps matches TRBD2 (7 bases). V gave up 2 bases and J gave up 2 bases, with 9 bases separating them. CDR3 size: 13 residues. CDR1 is SQVTM, CDR2 ANQGSEA, per germline. DNA of the CDR3: TGCAGCGTTGAAAGGGGGGGGCAAGAGACCCAGTACTTC. Protein sequence: CSVERGGQETQYF. Using reference TRBV29-1 and TRBJ2-5 for the parts outside the CDR3, the full variable domain is SAVISQKPSRDICQRGTSLTIQCQVDSQVTMMFWYRQQPGQSLTLIATANQGSEATYESGFVIDKFPISRPNLTFSTLTVSNMSPEDSSIYLCSVERGGQETQYFGPGTRLLVL.

This clonotype showed up many times. The chain recombines TRBV4-2 with TRBJ2-7; perhaps D is TRBD1 or TRBD2 (5 bases each). V dropped 4 bases and J dropped 2 bases, with 18 bases sitting between them. This CDR3 is 16 amino acids long. Germline lookup yields CDR1 LGHNA and CDR2 YNFKEQ. The CDR3 bases are TGTGCCAGCAGCCTCCGAGGGACCCAGGGACCCTACGAGCAGTACTTC. This translates into CASSLRGTQGPYEQYF.